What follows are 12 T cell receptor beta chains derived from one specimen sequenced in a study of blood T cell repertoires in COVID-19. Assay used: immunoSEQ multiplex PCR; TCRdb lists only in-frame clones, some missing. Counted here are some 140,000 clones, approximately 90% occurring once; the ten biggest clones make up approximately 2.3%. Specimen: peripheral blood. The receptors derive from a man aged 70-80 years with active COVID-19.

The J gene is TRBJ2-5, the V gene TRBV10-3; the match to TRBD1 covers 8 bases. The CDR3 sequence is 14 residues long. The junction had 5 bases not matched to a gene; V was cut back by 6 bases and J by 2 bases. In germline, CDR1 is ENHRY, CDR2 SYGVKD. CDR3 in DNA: TGTGCCATCAGGACAGGGGCGGGGCAAGAGACCCAGTACTTC. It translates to CAIRTGAGQETQYF.

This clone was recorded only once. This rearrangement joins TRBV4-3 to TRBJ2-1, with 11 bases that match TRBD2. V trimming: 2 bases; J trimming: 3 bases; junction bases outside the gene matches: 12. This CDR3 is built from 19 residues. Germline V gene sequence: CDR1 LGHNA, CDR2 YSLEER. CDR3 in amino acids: CASSQRLAGGSVRYNEQFF. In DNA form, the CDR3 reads TGCGCCAGCAGCCAAAGGTTAGCGGGAGGGTCTGTGCGCTACAATGAGCAGTTCTTC.

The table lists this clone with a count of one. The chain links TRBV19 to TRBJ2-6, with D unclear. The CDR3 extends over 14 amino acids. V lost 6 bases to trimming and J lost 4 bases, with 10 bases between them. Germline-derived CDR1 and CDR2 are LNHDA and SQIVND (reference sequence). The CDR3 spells CASRHSPGANVLTF. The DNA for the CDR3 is TGTGCCAGTAGGCACTCGCCGGGGGCCAACGTCCTGACTTTC.

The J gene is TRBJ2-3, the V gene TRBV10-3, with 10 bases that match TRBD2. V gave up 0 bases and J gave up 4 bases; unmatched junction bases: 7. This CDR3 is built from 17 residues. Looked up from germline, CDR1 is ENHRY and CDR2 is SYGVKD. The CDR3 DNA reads TGTGCCATCAGTGAGTCAGGGCTAGCGGGAGAGCCAGATACGCAGTATTTT. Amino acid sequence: CAISESGLAGEPDTQYF.

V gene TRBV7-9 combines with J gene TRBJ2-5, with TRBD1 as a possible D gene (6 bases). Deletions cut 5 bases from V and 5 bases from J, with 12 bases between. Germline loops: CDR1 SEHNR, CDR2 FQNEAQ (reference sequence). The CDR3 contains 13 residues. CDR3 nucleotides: TGTGCCAGCAGCGCCGTGGACAGTGAGACCCAGTACTTC. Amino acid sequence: CASSAVDSETQYF.

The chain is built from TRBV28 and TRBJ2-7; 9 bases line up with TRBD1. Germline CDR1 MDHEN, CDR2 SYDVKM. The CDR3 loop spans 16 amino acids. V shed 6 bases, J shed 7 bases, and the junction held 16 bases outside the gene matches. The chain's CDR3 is CASSFWGRDRVGEQYF. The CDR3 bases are TGTGCCAGCAGCTTCTGGGGTCGGGACAGGGTGGGTGAGCAGTACTTC.

Written as DNA, the CDR3 is TGTGCCAGTAGGGTTGACAGGGTCACTGAAGCTTTCTTT. As protein: CASRVDRVTEAFF. J is TRBJ1-1 and V is TRBV19; TRBD1 matches at 7 bases. J lost 4 bases, V lost 6 bases, and 5 bases had no gene match. This CDR3 is 13 amino acids long. CDR1 and CDR2 from the germline V gene are LNHDA and SQIVND (reference sequence).

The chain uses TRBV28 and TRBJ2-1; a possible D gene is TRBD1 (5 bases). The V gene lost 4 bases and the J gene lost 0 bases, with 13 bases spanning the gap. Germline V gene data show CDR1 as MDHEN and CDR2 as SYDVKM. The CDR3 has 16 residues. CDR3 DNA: TGTGCCAGCAGTTCAGGGCCGGGCAGCTCCTACAATGAGCAGTTCTTC. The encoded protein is CASSSGPGSSYNEQFF.

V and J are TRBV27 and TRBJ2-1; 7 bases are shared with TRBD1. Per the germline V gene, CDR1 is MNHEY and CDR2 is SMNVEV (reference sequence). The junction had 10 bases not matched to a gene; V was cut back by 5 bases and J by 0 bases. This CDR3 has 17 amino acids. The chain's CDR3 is CASSPRGQISSYNEQFF. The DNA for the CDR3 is TGTGCCAGCAGTCCCCGGGGACAGATTAGCTCCTACAATGAGCAGTTCTTC.

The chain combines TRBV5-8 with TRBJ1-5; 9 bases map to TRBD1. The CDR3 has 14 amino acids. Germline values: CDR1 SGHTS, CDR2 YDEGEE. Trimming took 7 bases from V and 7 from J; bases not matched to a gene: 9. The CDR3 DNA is TGTGCCAGCCGCCTGGGACAGGGTGGCCAGCCCCAGCATTTT. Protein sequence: CASRLGQGGQPQHF.

CDR3: CASSLPPGNSGANVLTF. CDR3 coding DNA: TGTGCCAGCAGTTTACCACCGGGGAACTCTGGGGCCAACGTCCTGACTTTC. This chain uses TRBV28 with TRBJ2-6, with a weak D call TRBD2 (5 bases). Germline CDR1 is MDHEN and CDR2 is SYDVKM. The CDR3 spans 17 residues. V lost 2 bases to trimming and J lost 0 bases, with 11 bases between them. The full variable domain, its missing parts supplied by reference TRBV28 and TRBJ2-6, is DVKVTQSSRYLVKRTGEKVFLECVQDMDHENMFWYRQDPGLGLRLIYFSYDVKMKEKGDIPEGYSVSREKKERFSLILESASTNQTSMYLCASSLPPGNSGANVLTFGAGSRLTVL.

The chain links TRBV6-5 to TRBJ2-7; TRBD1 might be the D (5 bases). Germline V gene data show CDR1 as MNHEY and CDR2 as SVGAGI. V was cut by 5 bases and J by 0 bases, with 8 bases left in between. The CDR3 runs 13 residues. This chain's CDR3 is CASSRGRSYEQYF. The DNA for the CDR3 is TGTGCCAGCAGTAGGGGCCGCTCCTACGAGCAGTACTTC.